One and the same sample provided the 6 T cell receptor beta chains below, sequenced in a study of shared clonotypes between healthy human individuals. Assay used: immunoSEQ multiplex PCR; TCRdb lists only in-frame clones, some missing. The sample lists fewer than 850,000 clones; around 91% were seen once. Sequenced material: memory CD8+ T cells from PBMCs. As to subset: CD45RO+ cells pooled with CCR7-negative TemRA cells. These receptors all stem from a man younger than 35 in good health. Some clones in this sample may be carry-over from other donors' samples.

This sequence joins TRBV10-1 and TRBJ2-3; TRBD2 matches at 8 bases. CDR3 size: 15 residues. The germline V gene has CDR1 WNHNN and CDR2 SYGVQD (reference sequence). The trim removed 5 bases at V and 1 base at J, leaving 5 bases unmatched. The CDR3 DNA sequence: TGCGCCAGCAGTAGCGGGAGTTTTGGCACAGATACGCAGTATTTT. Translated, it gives CASSSGSFGTDTQYF.

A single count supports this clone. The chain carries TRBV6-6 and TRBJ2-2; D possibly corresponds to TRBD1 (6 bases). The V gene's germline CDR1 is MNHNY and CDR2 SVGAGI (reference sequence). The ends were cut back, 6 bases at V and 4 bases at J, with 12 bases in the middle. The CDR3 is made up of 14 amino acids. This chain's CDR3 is CASSPTGVTGELFF. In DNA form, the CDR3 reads TGTGCCAGCAGCCCGACAGGTGTCACCGGGGAGCTGTTTTTT.

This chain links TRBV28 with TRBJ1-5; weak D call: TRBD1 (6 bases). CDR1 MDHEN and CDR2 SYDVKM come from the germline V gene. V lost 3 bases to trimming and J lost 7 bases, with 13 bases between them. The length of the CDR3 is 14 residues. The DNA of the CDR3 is TGTGCCAGCAGTTTTAGGGGGAACGGGCAGCCCCAGCATTTT. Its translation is CASSFRGNGQPQHF.

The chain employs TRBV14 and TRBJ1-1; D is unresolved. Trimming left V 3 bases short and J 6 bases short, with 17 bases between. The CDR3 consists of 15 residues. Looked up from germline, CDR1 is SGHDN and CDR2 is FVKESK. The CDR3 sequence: CASSHNSQGLSEAFF. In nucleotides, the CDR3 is TGTGCCAGCAGCCACAACTCTCAAGGTCTCTCTGAAGCTTTCTTT.

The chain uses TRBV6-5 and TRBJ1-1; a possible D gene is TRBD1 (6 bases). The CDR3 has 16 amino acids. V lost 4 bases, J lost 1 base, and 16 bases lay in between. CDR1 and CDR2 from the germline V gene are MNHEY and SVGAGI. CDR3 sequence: CASSSLTGLPNTEAFF. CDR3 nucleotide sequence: TGTGCCAGCAGTTCCCTGACAGGCTTGCCGAACACTGAAGCTTTCTTT.

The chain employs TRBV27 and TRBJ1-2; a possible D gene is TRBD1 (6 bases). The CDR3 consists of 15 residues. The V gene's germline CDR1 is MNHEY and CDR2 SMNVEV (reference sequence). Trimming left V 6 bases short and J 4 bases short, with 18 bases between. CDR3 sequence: CASRGDRTSLYGYTF. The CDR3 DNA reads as TGTGCCAGCAGGGGAGACAGGACCTCTCTCTATGGCTACACCTTC.